This T cell receptor beta chain derives from a study of T-cell reconstitution after alpha-beta-depleted transplantation in children. The table lists this clonotype with many counts. CDR3 length equals 14 residues. V gave up 2 bases and J gave up 6 bases; unmatched junction bases: 3. Library preparation (for TCRbeta) was performed with unique molecular identifiers. MiXCR, applied by TCRdb to the PCR reads, yields one record per CDR3 protein. The data hold 200,000 or so distinct CDR3 sequences, with 5.5% to 7% observed a single time. The input for sequencing was PBMCs, taken before TCRalphabeta/CD19-depleted stem cell transplant. V usage is TRBV12-3 or TRBV12-4 and J usage is TRBJ1-4; 7 nucleotides agree with TRBD1. This receptor was identified in a boy aged 2-9 years with acute lymphoblastic leukemia, due to receive a stem cell transplant. The CDR3 loop is CASSLLGQYEKLFF. The CDR3 bases are TGTGCCAGCAGTTTACTGGGACAGTATGAAAAACTGTTTTTT.